These 24 T cell receptor beta chains were sequenced from one sample in a study of blood T cell repertoires in COVID-19. Data came from immunoSEQ multiplex PCR; TCRdb stores just in-frame clones and leaves some out. The sample includes 350,000 to 400,000 clones, 90% seen only once; the top ten take roughly 6.8%. Sequencing input: peripheral blood. The origin of the receptors is a man aged 18 to 30 with active or convalescent COVID-19.

V and J are TRBV7-3 and TRBJ2-2; 7 nucleotides match TRBD1. The germline gives CDR1 SGHTA, CDR2 FQGTGA. The CDR3 totals 17 residues. J lost 0 bases, V lost 3 bases, and 7 bases had no gene match. The CDR3 region is CASSLRTGASNTGELFF. CDR3 nucleotide sequence: TGTGCCAGCAGCTTGCGGACAGGCGCTTCGAACACCGGGGAGCTGTTTTTT.

The gene calls are TRBV6-2 or TRBV6-3 and TRBJ1-5; maybe TRBD1 (6 bases). Germline V CDR1 and CDR2: MNHEY, SVGEGT. The germline V and J ends were trimmed by 3 bases and 5 bases, with 17 bases remaining between them. This CDR3 has 16 residues. The CDR3 protein is CASSYGRDIVHQPQHF. Written as DNA, the CDR3 is TGTGCCAGCAGTTATGGTCGGGACATCGTCCATCAGCCCCAGCATTTT.

This clone was seen just once. The chain has TRBV28 and TRBJ1-2; tentative D call: TRBD1 (5 bases). CDR1 is MDHEN, CDR2 SYDVKM, per germline. V was clipped by 4 bases and J by 2 bases, with 14 bases between them. This CDR3 spans 15 amino acids. The CDR3 sequence: CASSSIQGGNYGYTF. The CDR3 DNA follows: TGTGCCAGCAGTTCGATCCAGGGTGGGAACTATGGCTACACCTTC.

The chain is built from TRBV27 and TRBJ1-2, with 8 bases aligning to TRBD1. The germline V gene has CDR1 MNHEY and CDR2 SMNVEV (reference sequence). Trimming took 0 bases from V and 2 from J; bases not matched to a gene: 5. This CDR3 has 16 residues. This CDR3 reads CASSLSRDRRNYGYTF. The CDR3 nucleotides are TGTGCCAGCAGTTTATCCCGGGACAGGAGAAACTATGGCTACACCTTC.

The genes are TRBV29-1 and TRBJ1-1; the D gene is possibly TRBD1 (6 bases). CDR3 length equals 15 residues. Germline values: CDR1 SQVTM, CDR2 ANQGSEA. The ends were cut back, 3 bases at V and 0 bases at J, with 14 bases in the middle. DNA for the CDR3: TGCAGCGTTGATACCGGACAGAGGCTGAACACTGAAGCTTTCTTT. It is translated as CSVDTGQRLNTEAFF. The full variable domain, in which reference TRBV29-1 and TRBJ1-1 provide the parts outside the CDR3, is SAVISQKPSRDICQRGTSLTIQCQVDSQVTMMFWYRQQPGQSLTLIATANQGSEATYESGFVIDKFPISRPNLTFSTLTVSNMSPEDSSIYLCSVDTGQRLNTEAFFGQGTRLTVV.

The gene calls are TRBV11-2 and TRBJ2-7; 8 bases map to TRBD1. CDR1 and CDR2 from the germline V gene are SGHAT and FQNNGV. The CDR3 is 16 amino acids. Trimming took 1 base from V and 1 from J; bases not matched to a gene: 6. The CDR3 protein is CASSLAGGAKSYEQYF. The CDR3 DNA reads TGTGCCAGCAGCTTAGCAGGGGGCGCGAAGTCCTACGAGCAGTACTTC.

The V call is TRBV19, the J call TRBJ2-7, with D maybe TRBD2 (6 bases). Trimming left V 3 bases short and J 6 bases short, with 9 bases between. From germline, CDR1 is LNHDA and CDR2 SQIVND (reference sequence). This CDR3 comprises 12 residues. The CDR3 nucleotides are TGTGCCAGTAGTATTGGAGGGGCCGAGCAGTACTTC. Protein product: CASSIGGAEQYF.

V gene TRBV27 combines with J gene TRBJ1-2, with 7 bases fitting TRBD1. In germline, CDR1 is MNHEY, CDR2 SMNVEV (reference sequence). Losses at the gene ends were 5 bases for V and 2 bases for J; bases not matched to a gene: 8. This CDR3 spans 15 amino acids. In DNA form, the CDR3 reads TGTGCCAGCAGTACCATTGGACAGGCCAACTATGGCTACACCTTC. Translation gives CASSTIGQANYGYTF.

The chain employs TRBV18 and TRBJ1-2; TRBD1 matches at 10 bases. The V gene end was trimmed by 4 bases and the J gene end by 0 bases; junction bases not matched to a gene: 2. CDR3 size: 15 residues. Germline V CDR1 and CDR2: KGHSH, LQKENI. DNA of the CDR3: TGTGCCAGCTCACTCGGGACAGGGGCTAACTATGGCTACACCTTC. This sequence encodes CASSLGTGANYGYTF.

The V call is TRBV14, the J call TRBJ2-5, with TRBD2 matching 8 bases. Losses at the gene ends were 4 bases for V and 5 bases for J; bases not matched to a gene: 6. This CDR3 is 14 amino acids long. Germline V gives CDR1 SGHDN, CDR2 FVKESK. CDR3 region: CASSPLLAAETQYF. As DNA, the CDR3 is TGTGCCAGCAGCCCTTTACTAGCGGCCGAGACCCAGTACTTC.

This clone appeared a single time. The genes are TRBV14 and TRBJ2-1, with 8 bases identical to TRBD2. The J segment lost 8 bases and the V segment lost 6 bases, leaving 12 bases of the junction unmatched. This CDR3 has 15 amino acids. Germline lookup yields CDR1 SGHDN and CDR2 FVKESK. Here the CDR3 reads CASRAISGSFDEQFF. CDR3 bases: TGTGCCAGCAGAGCGATCAGCGGGAGCTTCGATGAGCAGTTCTTC.

The J gene is TRBJ2-1, the V gene TRBV19; TRBD1 might be the D (5 bases). This CDR3 spans 11 amino acids. Trimming took 9 bases from V and 6 from J, leaving 9 bases between them. The V gene's germline CDR1 is LNHDA and CDR2 SQIVND (reference sequence). For the CDR3, the DNA is TGTGCCAGCCGAGACAGCAATGAGCAGTTCTTC. Amino acids: CASRDSNEQFF. The complete variable domain, with remaining parts taken from reference TRBV19 and TRBJ2-1, reads DGGITQSPKYLFRKEGQNVTLSCEQNLNHDAMYWYRQDPGQGLRLIYYSQIVNDFQKGDIAEGYSVSREKKESFPLTVTSAQKNPTAFYLCASRDSNEQFFGPGTRLTVL.

The chain combines TRBV27 with TRBJ2-7, with D uncertain. The length of the CDR3 is 16 residues. V was pared by 2 bases and J by 3 bases, with 17 bases between. Germline V gene lookup returns CDR1 MNHEY and CDR2 SMNVEV (reference sequence). The CDR3 is CASSLRATPTFYEQYF. The CDR3 bases are TGTGCCAGCAGTTTAAGAGCCACTCCAACCTTCTACGAGCAGTACTTC.

This chain joins TRBV10-3 and TRBJ2-4, with D tentatively TRBD2 (5 bases). V was shortened by 0 bases and J by 8 bases, with 17 bases between the two germline ends. CDR3 length equals 16 residues. From germline, CDR1 is ENHRY and CDR2 SYGVKD. CDR3 loop: CAISESMAGKGDIQYF. The CDR3 nucleotides read TGTGCCATCAGTGAGTCGATGGCGGGTAAGGGTGACATTCAGTACTTC.

The V call is TRBV5-1, the J call TRBJ2-1; 12 positions match TRBD2. CDR1 and CDR2 (germline): SGHRS, YFSETQ. J lost 10 bases, V lost 0 bases, and 2 bases had no gene match. The CDR3 has 14 amino acids. The CDR3 nucleotides are TGCGCCAGCAGCTTGGTACTAGCGGGGGGAGAGCAGTTCTTC. Its protein product is CASSLVLAGGEQFF.

Of note for this clone: Germline and junction disagree at one end, which may indicate a read error. The chain links TRBV7-6 to TRBJ2-6; TRBD1 agrees at 7 bases. The CDR3 runs to 18 residues. CDR1 SGHVS and CDR2 FNYEAQ come from the germline V gene. The CDR3 protein is CASSTYRGGSSGANVLTF. In nucleotides, the CDR3 is TGTGCCAGCAGCACGTACAGGGGCGGAAGCTCTGGGGCCAACGTGCTGACTTTC.

The chain employs TRBV6-1 and TRBJ2-6; a weak D match, TRBD2 (6 bases). There are 17 residues in the CDR3. The germline V gene has CDR1 MNHNS and CDR2 SASEGT. V dropped 3 bases and J dropped 0 bases, with 12 bases sitting between them. The CDR3 DNA reads TGTGCCAGCAGTGACCGGGGGTTGAGCTCTGGGGCCAACGTCCTGACTTTC. Its translation: CASSDRGLSSGANVLTF.

This clone was seen only once. The CDR3 nucleotides are TGTGCCAGCAGCGTAGATGGGGGACAGTACAGCTCCTATAATTCACCCCTCCACTTT. It yields the protein CASSVDGGQYSSYNSPLHF. The J gene is TRBJ1-6, the V gene TRBV9; 7 bases are a match to TRBD1. The germline V gene encodes CDR1 SGDLS and CDR2 YYNGEE. V lost 0 bases, J lost 0 bases, and 9 bases stayed unmatched. The CDR3 sequence is 19 residues long. Full variable domain (outside the CDR3, taken from reference TRBV9 and TRBJ1-6): DSGVTQTPKHLITATGQRVTLRCSPRSGDLSVYWYQQSLDQGLQFLIQYYNGEERAKGNILERFSAQQFPDLHSELNLSSLELGDSALYFCASSVDGGQYSSYNSPLHFGNGTRLTVT.

This chain links TRBV5-4 with TRBJ2-7, with D possibly TRBD2 on 5 matching bases. The V gene lost 4 bases and the J gene lost 0 bases, with 8 bases spanning the gap. This CDR3 has 13 residues. Germline CDR1 SGHNT, CDR2 YYREEE (reference sequence). The CDR3 bases are TGTGCCAGCAGCGAGGACTTCTCCTACGAGCAGTACTTC. It encodes CASSEDFSYEQYF.

The chain carries TRBV3-1 (or the pseudogene TRBV3-2) and TRBJ1-1, with no clear D. The CDR3 totals 13 residues. V shed 1 base and J shed 1 base, with 4 bases lying between them. In germline, CDR1 is LGHDT, CDR2 YNNKEL (reference sequence). CDR3 sequence (DNA): TGTGCCAGCAGCCAAGGAGAGAACACTGAAGCTTTCTTT. Its protein product is CASSQGENTEAFF.

The chain uses TRBV7-2 and TRBJ2-5; D gene uncertain. Germline V CDR1 and CDR2: SGHTA, FQGNSA. This CDR3 spans 13 amino acids. The V end was cut by 3 bases, the J end by 1 base, with 6 bases between. This CDR3 reads CASSLRSQETQYF. The CDR3 nucleotides are TGTGCCAGCAGCTTGAGATCCCAAGAGACCCAGTACTTC.

The CDR3 loop is CASSKVVGQNTDTQYF. CDR3 nucleotide sequence: TGTGCCAGCAGCAAAGTAGTGGGACAGAACACAGATACGCAGTATTTT. V gene TRBV21-1 combines with J gene TRBJ2-3; the table's D call, TRBD1, was not checked against the DNA. TRBV21-1 is designated a pseudogene. The CDR3 is made up of 16 amino acids.

The sample holds a few counts of this clone. The chain carries TRBV6-5 and TRBJ1-5, with D possibly matching TRBD1 (5 bases). Trimming took 5 bases from V and 3 from J, leaving 14 bases between them. Germline values: CDR1 MNHEY, CDR2 SVGAGI. This CDR3 region has 15 residues. The CDR3 is CASSPGQRHNQPQHF. The DNA of the CDR3 is TGTGCCAGCAGTCCCGGACAACGCCACAATCAGCCCCAGCATTTT.

This clone was seen more than once but under ten times. The rearrangement uses TRBV25-1 and TRBJ1-1; TRBD1 is a possible D gene (5 bases). The V gene's germline CDR1 is MGHDK and CDR2 SYGVNS. This CDR3 contains 15 residues. Trimming removed 2 bases from V and 3 bases from J, with 13 bases in between. The CDR3 DNA sequence: TGTGCCAGCAGTGAAATAACCAGGGAGGACACTGAAGCTTTCTTT. The encoded protein is CASSEITREDTEAFF.